The 21 T cell receptor beta chains in this list originate from one sample, sequenced in a study of cytomegalovirus exposure and HLA in healthy donors. PCR employed 60 Vbeta and 13 Jbeta primers. Here immunoSEQ multiplex PCR was the method, and the copy in TCRdb shows in-frame clones only, minus some. The sample holds 130,000 to 150,000 clones; around 79% are singletons and the top ten take about 3.1%. Sample: PBMCs. All receptors derive from a female donor in good health and CMV-seronegative.

The CDR3 DNA reads TGTGCCAGCAGTTACTCCTGGCAGGGCTCCTATGGCTACACCTTC. Translating it yields CASSYSWQGSYGYTF. The chain combines TRBV6-5 with TRBJ1-2; tentative D call: TRBD1 (5 bases). CDR3 size: 15 residues. V dropped 0 bases and J dropped 4 bases, with 12 bases sitting between them. CDR1 is MNHEY and CDR2 is SVGAGI in the germline V gene.

This sequence joins TRBV12-5 and TRBJ2-7; no clear D. Per the germline V gene, CDR1 is LGHNT and CDR2 is FRNRAP. Trimming removed 1 base from V and 0 bases from J, with 4 bases in between. The CDR3 sequence is 13 residues long. The CDR3 nucleotides read TGTGCTAGTGGTTTGGGTAACTCCTACGAGCAGTACTTC. Protein product: CASGLGNSYEQYF.

The chain is built from TRBV5-1 and TRBJ2-1, with 7 bases lining up with TRBD1. V gave up 4 bases and J gave up 0 bases; unmatched junction bases: 4. This CDR3 is 15 amino acids long. The germline gives CDR1 SGHRS, CDR2 YFSETQ. CDR3 loop: CASSGDSSSYNEQFF. The DNA for the CDR3 is TGCGCCAGCAGCGGGGACAGTAGCTCCTACAATGAGCAGTTCTTC.

CDR3 amino acids: CASSQRDKTYEQYF. The CDR3, as DNA: TGTGCCAGCAGTCAGAGGGACAAAACCTACGAGCAGTACTTC. The V gene is TRBV28, the J gene TRBJ2-7; maybe TRBD1 (6 bases). The germline V gene has CDR1 MDHEN and CDR2 SYDVKM. The CDR3 totals 14 residues. The V end lost 5 bases, the J end lost 2 bases, and 13 bases lay between the germline ends.

The genes are TRBV10-2 and TRBJ2-3; 7 nucleotides line up with TRBD1. J lost 3 bases, V lost 3 bases, and 6 bases had no gene match. CDR1 WSHSY and CDR2 SAAADI come from the germline V gene. The CDR3 is 15 residues long. CDR3 sequence: CASSEDREKTDTQYF. CDR3 DNA: TGCGCCAGCAGTGAAGACAGGGAGAAAACAGATACGCAGTATTTT.

This clone was recorded only once. The genes are TRBV5-1 and TRBJ1-1, with 10 bases fitting TRBD1. The CDR3 contains 16 residues. Looked up from germline, CDR1 is SGHRS and CDR2 is YFSETQ. Germline trimming cut 3 bases from V and 11 bases from J; bases unmatched to any gene: 16. CDR3 coding DNA: TGCGCCAGCAGCTCCGGGACAGGGGAGAACAGTCGAGCTGCTTTCTTT. Translated, it gives CASSSGTGENSRAAFF. Filled out from reference TRBV5-1 and TRBJ1-1, the complete variable domain reads KAGVTQTPRYLIKTRGQQVTLSCSPISGHRSVSWYQQTPGQGLQFLFEYFSETQRNKGNFPGRFSGRQFSNSRSEMNVSTLELGDSALYLCASSSGTGENSRAAFFGQGTRLTVV.

This clone was seen once. The chain is built from TRBV27 and TRBJ2-1, with 11 bases aligning to TRBD2. Germline CDR1 reads MNHEY; CDR2 reads SMNVEV (reference sequence). This CDR3 has 16 residues. Losses at the gene ends were 0 bases for V and 2 bases for J; bases not matched to a gene: 0. CDR3 residues: CASSLSSGGAYNEQFF. The CDR3 coding sequence is TGTGCCAGCAGTTTATCTAGCGGGGGGGCCTACAATGAGCAGTTCTTC.

The chain recombines TRBV27 with TRBJ2-3, with 7 bases aligning to TRBD1. Germline values: CDR1 MNHEY, CDR2 SMNVEV (reference sequence). Losses at the gene ends were 6 bases for V and 6 bases for J; bases not matched to a gene: 9. This CDR3 region has 14 residues. Here the CDR3 reads CASSTSNRGDTQYF. In nucleotides, the CDR3 is TGTGCCAGCAGCACCTCAAACAGGGGCGATACGCAGTATTTT.

The chain recombines TRBV18 with TRBJ2-5; D may be TRBD2 (5 bases). CDR1 and CDR2 (germline): KGHSH, LQKENI. This CDR3 has 15 residues. The V end was cut by 2 bases, the J end by 5 bases, with 15 bases between. CDR3 loop: CASSPIGVPGETQYF. In nucleotides, the CDR3 is TGTGCCAGCTCACCAATCGGGGTCCCCGGGGAGACCCAGTACTTC.

The chain uses TRBV19 and TRBJ1-2; possibly TRBD1 for D (6 bases). Germline V lookup: CDR1 LNHDA, CDR2 SQIVND (reference sequence). CDR3 length: 15 residues. Deletions cut 3 bases from V and 3 bases from J, with 14 bases between. CDR3 DNA sequence: TGTGCCAGTAGTATGGCGGGGGGCGTCTACTATGGCTACACCTTC. It encodes CASSMAGGVYYGYTF.

The chain uses TRBV28 and TRBJ2-7; a weak D match, TRBD2 (6 bases). The germline gives CDR1 MDHEN, CDR2 SYDVKM. Trimming shortened V by 6 bases and J by 2 bases, and 14 bases separated the two germline ends. CDR3 length equals 14 residues. CDR3 loop: CASRGAGLAYEQYF. For the CDR3, the DNA is TGTGCCAGCAGGGGCGCGGGGCTAGCCTACGAGCAGTACTTC.

The table lists this clone with a few counts. The chain is built from TRBV6-1 and TRBJ2-5; TRBD2 matches 10 bases. The better agreement between TRBJ2-7 and the DNA end casts doubt on the J call. This CDR3 is 14 amino acids long. Germline lookup yields CDR1 MNHNS and CDR2 SASEGT. The CDR3 loop reads CASSWSGGVYEQYF. Written as DNA, the CDR3 is TGTGCCAGCAGTTGGAGCGGGGGGGTATACGAGCAGTACTTC.

This chain connects TRBV4-1 to TRBJ2-2; no firm D call. The CDR3 spans 13 residues. The V end was cut by 4 bases, the J end by 9 bases, with 12 bases between. Germline-derived CDR1 and CDR2 are MGHRA and YSYEKL. CDR3 sequence: CASSPSLIRELFF. The CDR3, as DNA: TGCGCCAGCAGCCCAAGCCTTATCAGGGAGCTGTTTTTT.

The chain has TRBV7-9 and TRBJ2-7; D may be TRBD1 (7 bases). The V end lost 5 bases, the J end lost 0 bases, and 11 bases lay between the germline ends. Germline CDR1 SEHNR, CDR2 FQNEAQ (reference sequence). This CDR3 spans 14 amino acids. In DNA form, the CDR3 reads TGTGCCAGCAGCCCGCGGGACAGCTCCTACGAGCAGTACTTC. Translating it yields CASSPRDSSYEQYF.

The J gene is TRBJ2-3, the V gene TRBV5-8; D is perhaps TRBD1 (6 bases). V lost 1 base and J lost 6, with 12 bases in between. Germline CDR1 reads SGHTS; CDR2 reads YDEGEE. This CDR3 has 14 amino acids. The CDR3 spells CASSLRQGMDTQYF. CDR3 bases: TGTGCCAGCAGCTTGCGGCAGGGGATGGATACGCAGTATTTT.

The chain links TRBV30 to TRBJ2-2; 7 nucleotides line up with TRBD2. Germline V gene lookup returns CDR1 GTSNPN and CDR2 SVGIG (reference sequence). V lost 3 bases, J lost 1 base, and 2 bases stayed unmatched. The CDR3 loop spans 14 amino acids. The chain's CDR3 is CAWRSGVNTGELFF. As DNA, the CDR3 is TGTGCCTGGAGGAGCGGGGTGAACACCGGGGAGCTGTTTTTT. Variable domain in full (rest from reference TRBV30 and TRBJ2-2): SQTIHQWPATLVQPVGSPLSLECTVEGTSNPNLYWYRQAAGRGLQLLFYSVGIGQISSEVPQNLSASRPQDRQFILSSKKLLLSDSGFYLCAWRSGVNTGELFFGEGSRLTVL.

The chain joins TRBV6-5 to TRBJ1-6; possibly TRBD1 for D (6 bases). The CDR3 sequence is 16 residues long. Trimming left V 0 bases short and J 9 bases short, with 15 bases between. Germline assignment: CDR1 MNHEY and CDR2 SVGAGI. The CDR3 sequence is CASSYSDRYLRSPLHF. DNA for the CDR3: TGTGCCAGCAGTTACTCAGACAGGTATCTGCGTTCACCCCTCCACTTT.

The chain joins TRBV29-1 to TRBJ1-1, with D unclear. Trimming left V 5 bases short and J 6 bases short, with 19 bases between. Germline-derived CDR1 and CDR2 are SQVTM and ANQGSEA. The CDR3 totals 14 residues. Here the CDR3 DNA reads TGCAGCGTTCCCCGAGGATACGGAAGCGCTGAAGCTTTCTTT. Its translation: CSVPRGYGSAEAFF.

The chain combines TRBV27 with TRBJ2-7; 7 nucleotides agree with TRBD2. This CDR3 region has 14 residues. The ends lost 2 bases at V and 3 bases at J; junction bases unmatched: 4. Germline V gene data show CDR1 as MNHEY and CDR2 as SMNVEV (reference sequence). CDR3 coding DNA: TGTGCCAGCAGTTTAGCGGGGGAAAGCTACGAGCAGTACTTC. It yields the protein CASSLAGESYEQYF.

The chain is built from TRBV29-1 and TRBJ2-7; D is possibly TRBD2 (6 bases). Germline-derived CDR1 and CDR2 are SQVTM and ANQGSEA. The CDR3 loop spans 11 amino acids. Trimming removed 7 bases at V and 3 bases at J, with 10 bases between. Written as DNA, the CDR3 is TGCAGCGCGGGGGAGGACTACGAGCAGTACTTC. It encodes CSAGEDYEQYF.

Only one count was recorded for this clone. The gene calls are TRBV7-3 and TRBJ2-2; a possible D gene is TRBD1 (6 bases). V gave up 3 bases and J gave up 1 base, with 12 bases separating them. Germline V lookup: CDR1 SGHTA, CDR2 FQGTGA. The CDR3 length is 16 residues. DNA for the CDR3: TGTGCCAGCAGCTTCCGTTTAGGGGGGAACACCGGGGAGCTGTTTTTT. The encoded protein is CASSFRLGGNTGELFF.